The clone carrying this T cell receptor (beta chain) came up a few times. The source of the sample is a study of T cells in Graves' hyperthyroidism and ophthalmopathy. Germline CDR1 and CDR2: SGDLS and YYNGEE. This CDR3 comprises 16 residues. V lost 3 bases to trimming and J lost 4 bases; unmatched junction nucleotides: 9. Amplification of TCR beta CDR3 regions was performed using RNA transcripts as template. Researchers ran a first-round RT-PCR on the TCR CDR3 using the HTBI primer set. TCRdb re-analysed the multiplex PCR reads in MiXCR, keeping a single row per CDR3 protein. The sample has 600,000 to 750,000 distinct CDR3 sequences, about 18% seen once.

Source material: blood. This chain links TRBV9 with TRBJ1-2, with 10 bases lining up with TRBD1. The sequence derives from a man aged 45-60 years with Graves' hyperthyroidism. CDR3 loop: CASSAHLTGGGYGYTF. The DNA of the CDR3 is TGTGCCAGCAGCGCCCATCTGACAGGGGGCGGCTATGGCTACACCTTC.